This passage covers 31 T cell receptor beta chains from one sample sequenced in a study of blood T cell repertoires in COVID-19. Profiled with immunoSEQ multiplex PCR; TCRdb holds only in-frame clones, not every one. The sample contains about 210,000 clones, 88% of which appear only once. Input material: peripheral blood. All receptors derive from a man between 18 and 35 years old with active or convalescent COVID-19.

This clone occurred once. The rearrangement uses TRBV7-9 and TRBJ1-3; possible D gene TRBD1, 5 bases. V gave up 5 bases and J gave up 0 bases, with 14 bases separating them. Germline V gene data show CDR1 as SEHNR and CDR2 as FQNEAQ (reference sequence). The CDR3 extends over 16 amino acids. CDR3 loop: CASSIPGSSSGNTIYF. Here the CDR3 DNA reads TGTGCCAGCAGCATTCCAGGGTCAAGCTCTGGAAACACCATATATTTT.

For the CDR3, the DNA is TGTGCCAGCAGTCGACAGGTCCAAGATTTTAGCGGCAATCAGCCCCAGCATTTT. Protein: CASSRQVQDFSGNQPQHF. V is TRBV6-6 and J is TRBJ1-5, with D perhaps TRBD1 (6 bases). The V and J ends lost 5 bases and 2 bases respectively, with 22 bases between them. Germline V gene data show CDR1 as MNHNY and CDR2 as SVGAGI (reference sequence). The CDR3 consists of 18 residues.

This sequence joins TRBV7-9 and TRBJ2-3; D is unclear. Germline V gives CDR1 SEHNR, CDR2 FQNEAQ (reference sequence). The CDR3 consists of 14 residues. V lost 1 base and J 4 bases, leaving 9 bases between the germline ends. CDR3 protein: CASSLGESPDTQYF. CDR3 nucleotides: TGTGCCAGCAGCTTAGGTGAGAGCCCAGATACGCAGTATTTT.

This clone was found a few times. This rearrangement joins TRBV19 to TRBJ1-5, with 9 bases matching TRBD1. V lost 3 bases, J lost 5 bases, and 5 bases stayed unmatched. The germline gives CDR1 LNHDA, CDR2 SQIVND (reference sequence). This CDR3 spans 15 amino acids. Here the CDR3 DNA reads TGTGCCAGTAGTATGTCGGGACAGGGCGATCAGCCCCAGCATTTT. Translated: CASSMSGQGDQPQHF.

The CDR3 region has the DNA TGTGCCTGGAGGGGAGGGACGGCCAAGAACACTGAAGCTTTCTTT. Its protein product is CAWRGGTAKNTEAFF. The genes are TRBV30 and TRBJ1-1; maybe TRBD1 (5 bases). V gave up 3 bases and J gave up 1 base, with 15 bases separating them. Germline V gene sequence: CDR1 GTSNPN, CDR2 SVGIG (reference sequence). The length of the CDR3 is 15 residues.

V gene TRBV25-1 combines with J gene TRBJ2-3; 7 bases fit TRBD2. V dropped 2 bases and J dropped 6; count of bases not matched to a gene: 17. CDR1 MGHDK and CDR2 SYGVNS come from the germline V gene. CDR3 length: 18 amino acids. The CDR3 DNA follows: TGTGCCAGCAGTGAACAGGCTGTAGGGGCGGGAGTGGCGGATACGCAGTATTTT. Protein product: CASSEQAVGAGVADTQYF.

V is TRBV27 and J is TRBJ1-2; D is possibly TRBD1 (6 bases). This CDR3 region has 15 residues. In germline, CDR1 is MNHEY, CDR2 SMNVEV (reference sequence). The ends were cut back, 3 bases at V and 3 bases at J, with 14 bases in the middle. In nucleotides, the CDR3 is TGTGCCAGCAGTTTCGGCTCAGGGGTTTACTATGGCTACACCTTC. This codes for CASSFGSGVYYGYTF.

The chain joins TRBV18 to TRBJ2-2; a weak D match, TRBD1 (6 bases). The germline V gene has CDR1 KGHSH and CDR2 LQKENI. The CDR3 runs to 15 residues. V lost 3 bases and J lost 3, with 11 bases in between. CDR3 protein: CASSPLQGDTGELFF. CDR3 nucleotide sequence: TGTGCCAGCTCACCCTTACAGGGAGACACCGGGGAGCTGTTTTTT.

The chain links TRBV18 to TRBJ2-7, with 8 bases lining up with TRBD1. After removal of 2 bases from V and 4 bases from J, the junction contained 1 base not matched to a gene. Germline CDR1 and CDR2: KGHSH and LQKENI. The CDR3 runs 13 residues. The CDR3 sequence is CASSPTGGYEQYF. As DNA, the CDR3 is TGTGCCAGCTCACCAACAGGGGGGTACGAGCAGTACTTC.

J is TRBJ2-1 and V is TRBV6-5; D uncertain. Germline CDR1 reads MNHEY; CDR2 reads SVGAGI. The CDR3 sequence is 15 residues long. V lost 6 bases and J 9 bases, leaving 21 bases between the germline ends. The CDR3, as DNA: TGTGCCAGCAGCTTCTCCCTCCCCCTTTACGGTGAGCAGTTCTTC. The encoded protein is CASSFSLPLYGEQFF.

This clone was counted only a few times. The genes are TRBV4-1 and TRBJ2-2; TRBD2 matches at 11 bases. The CDR3 has 16 residues. Trimming at V came to 0 bases and at J to 8 bases, leaving 5 bases not matched to a gene. CDR1 MGHRA and CDR2 YSYEKL come from the germline V gene. This chain's CDR3 is CASSQEELAGVGELFF. The CDR3 DNA sequence: TGCGCCAGCAGCCAAGAAGAACTAGCGGGAGTTGGGGAGCTGTTTTTT.

V gene TRBV10-2 combines with J gene TRBJ1-3; 9 nucleotides match TRBD1. The CDR3 is 17 amino acids. The junction had 16 bases not matched to a gene; V was cut back by 11 bases and J by 2 bases. Per the germline V gene, CDR1 is WSHSY and CDR2 is SAAADI. CDR3 in DNA: TGCGCCTCTCAGGAGACAGGGGGTACGGGCGCTGGAAACACCATATATTTT. Amino acids: CASQETGGTGAGNTIYF.

The genes are TRBV27 and TRBJ2-3, with 13 bases matching TRBD2. This CDR3 is built from 16 residues. Trimming at V came to 4 bases and at J to 4 bases, leaving 5 bases not matched to a gene. Germline values: CDR1 MNHEY, CDR2 SMNVEV (reference sequence). The CDR3 protein is CASSSGLAGVADTQYF. CDR3 nucleotides: TGTGCCAGCAGTTCCGGACTAGCGGGAGTGGCAGATACGCAGTATTTT.

Regarding this clone: An end of the junction does not agree with germline; a read error may underlie this. The chain combines TRBV10-3 with TRBJ2-7, with 9 bases identical to TRBD1. The V gene's germline CDR1 is ENHRY and CDR2 SYGVKD. This CDR3 has 15 amino acids. The CDR3, as DNA: TGTGCCATCAGTGAGCCGGGACAGGGCTCCCACGAGCAGTACTTC. Its protein is CAISEPGQGSHEQYF.

The chain employs TRBV4-3 and TRBJ2-1, with D possibly being TRBD2 (5 bases). The CDR3 totals 15 residues. From germline, CDR1 is LGHNA and CDR2 YSLEER. V was pared by 1 base and J by 6 bases, with 13 bases between. The CDR3 DNA reads TGCGCCAGCAGCCAAGTGTATCCGGGGTCCAATGAGCAGTTCTTC. This encodes CASSQVYPGSNEQFF.

Only a few counts were recorded for this clone. This chain connects TRBV5-1 to TRBJ1-1, with D perhaps matching TRBD1 (6 bases). Germline V gene lookup returns CDR1 SGHRS and CDR2 YFSETQ. The V and J ends lost 7 bases and 4 bases respectively, with 17 bases between them. The CDR3 totals 14 residues. The CDR3: CASAKQQGITEAFF. CDR3 DNA sequence: TGCGCCAGCGCAAAACAACAGGGTATCACTGAAGCTTTCTTT.

This chain joins TRBV13 and TRBJ1-5; 9 bases fit TRBD1. V dropped 4 bases and J dropped 9; count of bases not matched to a gene: 16. The CDR3 spans 17 residues. Looked up from germline, CDR1 is PRHDT and CDR2 is FYEKMQ (reference sequence). The CDR3 bases are TGTGCCAGCAGCTCCTATTCCGGGACAGGGAGAAGAGGGCCCCAGCATTTT. Its translation: CASSSYSGTGRRGPQHF.

CDR3 sequence (DNA): TGTGCCAGCAGCTCGGCCCAGCGGGAGATGGACACCGGGGAGCTGTTTTTT. This translates into CASSSAQREMDTGELFF. The chain carries TRBV6-2 or TRBV6-3 and TRBJ2-2, with 8 bases fitting TRBD2. The CDR3 loop spans 17 amino acids. Losses at the gene ends were 6 bases for V and 3 bases for J; bases not matched to a gene: 12. Germline V CDR1 and CDR2: MNHEY, SVGEGT.

The chain carries TRBV30 and TRBJ2-1, with a possible D match to TRBD1 (5 bases). The V gene's germline CDR1 is GTSNPN and CDR2 SVGIG (reference sequence). V lost 2 bases and J 4 bases, leaving 9 bases between the germline ends. The CDR3 is 13 amino acids. The CDR3, as DNA: TGTGCCTGGAGTCGCAGGGCGTACAATGAGCAGTTCTTC. Its translation: CAWSRRAYNEQFF. Complete variable domain (other parts from reference TRBV30 and TRBJ2-1): SQTIHQWPATLVQPVGSPLSLECTVEGTSNPNLYWYRQAAGRGLQLLFYSVGIGQISSEVPQNLSASRPQDRQFILSSKKLLLSDSGFYLCAWSRRAYNEQFFGPGTRLTVL.

Of note for this clone: The conserved closing phenylalanine or tryptophan is absent in this CDR3, likely reflecting a read error. It is unclear where the CDR3 begins or ends on the DNA, so no DNA is shown, and the CDR3 is as TCRdb lists it. This chain uses TRBV7-8 with TRBJ1-2; no check of the table's D call, TRBD1, against the DNA was made. CDR1 is SGHVS and CDR2 is FQNEAQ in the germline V gene. The CDR3 totals 11 residues, both ends included. CDR3 protein: CASSLDRMVVL.

The chain joins TRBV19 to TRBJ1-5; 7 bases agree with TRBD1. Germline V gene data show CDR1 as LNHDA and CDR2 as SQIVND (reference sequence). The CDR3 is 15 residues long. V gave up 5 bases and J gave up 4 bases; unmatched junction bases: 8. The CDR3 DNA follows: TGTGCCAGTAGTCTCCAGCTGACAGGGAATCAGCCCCAGCATTTT. Amino acids: CASSLQLTGNQPQHF.

The rearrangement joins TRBV2 to TRBJ2-7, with TRBD1 matching 7 bases. This CDR3 has 17 residues. Germline CDR1 and CDR2: SNHLY and FYNNEI. The junction had 16 bases not matched to a gene; V was cut back by 3 bases and J by 5 bases. The DNA of the CDR3 is TGTGCCAGCAGTGAGGTTCTCCCGAGACAGGGTAACCACGAGCAGTACTTC. Translating gives CASSEVLPRQGNHEQYF.

The rearrangement joins TRBV18 to TRBJ2-3; 9 nucleotides agree with TRBD1. CDR3 length: 16 amino acids. Germline V lookup: CDR1 KGHSH, CDR2 LQKENI. V was clipped by 0 bases and J by 7 bases; unmatched bases: 8. The CDR3 region is CASSPPAGQGSYTQYF. Written as DNA, the CDR3 is TGTGCCAGCTCACCACCGGCGGGACAGGGATCTTATACGCAGTATTTT.

This clone has only one observation. The chain has TRBV12-3 or TRBV12-4 and TRBJ1-5; D is unresolved. The CDR3 is made up of 12 amino acids. Trimming shortened V by 11 bases and J by 2 bases, and 10 bases separated the two germline ends. CDR3 sequence (DNA): TGTGCCGGAGGCGTCGGCAATCAGCCCCAGCATTTT. It specifies CAGGVGNQPQHF.

V gene TRBV5-8 combines with J gene TRBJ1-3, with 7 bases aligning to TRBD1. V lost 3 bases, J lost 3 bases, and 3 bases stayed unmatched. This CDR3 spans 14 amino acids. Per germline, CDR1 SGHTS and CDR2 YDEGEE. CDR3 nucleotides: TGTGCCAGCAGCTCTAGACAGGGTGGAAACACCATATATTTT. This translates into CASSSRQGGNTIYF.

The chain recombines TRBV2 with TRBJ1-1, with 8 bases that match TRBD1. The CDR3 is 15 residues long. Germline V gene sequence: CDR1 SNHLY, CDR2 FYNNEI. The V gene end was trimmed by 6 bases and the J gene end by 1 base; junction bases not matched to a gene: 7. For the CDR3, the DNA is TGTGCCAGCAGAAGCAGGGGGCCAAGGAACACTGAAGCTTTCTTT. Its translation is CASRSRGPRNTEAFF.

The gene calls are TRBV4-2 and TRBJ2-3, with unresolved D. Trimming removed 0 bases from V and 0 bases from J, with 10 bases in between. This CDR3 contains 16 residues. Germline V gives CDR1 LGHNA, CDR2 YNFKEQ. In DNA, the CDR3 is TGTGCCAGCAGCCAAGATGGTGGGCTTAGCACAGATACGCAGTATTTT. Amino acids: CASSQDGGLSTDTQYF.

The rearrangement uses TRBV5-1 and TRBJ1-1; weak D call: TRBD1 (5 bases). The germline V gene encodes CDR1 SGHRS and CDR2 YFSETQ. Trimming cost V 5 bases and J 1 base, with 15 bases left between them. The CDR3 runs 15 residues. CDR3 region: CASSGFGGGNTEAFF. The CDR3 region has the DNA TGCGCCAGCAGTGGTTTCGGGGGAGGGAACACTGAAGCTTTCTTT.

The chain uses TRBV5-3 and TRBJ2-7; no reliable D call. TRBV5-3 is sorted into the ORF group, with uncertain function. V lost 2 bases to trimming and J lost 0 bases, with 18 bases between them. The CDR3 extends over 17 amino acids. CDR3 bases: TGTGCCAGAAGCTTCCCTCCCACCCGAAGTAGCTCCTACGAGCAGTACTTC. Translation gives CARSFPPTRSSSYEQYF.

The V gene is TRBV3-1 (or the pseudogene TRBV3-2), the J gene TRBJ2-5, with TRBD1 matching over 7 bases. After removal of 0 bases from V and 4 bases from J, the junction contained 8 bases not matched to a gene. In germline, CDR1 is LGHDT, CDR2 YNNKEL (reference sequence). The CDR3 totals 16 residues. CDR3 bases: TGTGCCAGCAGCCAAGACCCGGGACAGACTACAGAGACCCAGTACTTC. Translating it yields CASSQDPGQTTETQYF.

The chain employs TRBV4-2 and TRBJ1-1, with TRBD1 matching 9 bases. This CDR3 has 15 amino acids. Trimming removed 5 bases from V and 6 bases from J; junction bases left unmatched: 10. Germline V gives CDR1 LGHNA, CDR2 YNFKEQ. Here the CDR3 DNA reads TGTGCCAGCAGCTCTCGGGACAGGGATGAACCTGAAGCTTTCTTT. It specifies CASSSRDRDEPEAFF.